This T cell receptor (beta chain) originates from a study of persistence of HIV-infected CD4 T cells. Nonspecific anti-CD3/anti-CD28 bead stimulation represents the broad CD4+ T cell repertoire. Sorting of responding CD4+ T cells relied on upregulated CD40 ligand together with CD69. A roughly 20-hour stimulation of CD8-depleted PBMCs used anti-CD28/CD49d costimulation, CD40-blocking antibody and enfuvirtide. Germline V gives CDR1 LGHDT, CDR2 YNNKEL (reference sequence). The CDR3 runs to 18 residues. V gave up 5 bases and J gave up 1 base; unmatched junction bases: 12. This was the immunoSEQ version 4 assay in survey mode. Sequencing used immunoSEQ multiplex PCR; TCRdb keeps in-frame clones, though not all of them. Seen here are 40,000 to 55,000 clones, about 87% observed once, and the top ten hold under 0.55%. Worth noting for this clone: The antigen remains undetermined.

Study conclusions and caveats: Compared with CD3/CD28-stimulated cells, CMV- and Gag-responding cells showed lower TCRbeta richness. Antigen-responding cells were enriched for degenerate expanded CDR3beta sequences.

This receptor was identified in an adult woman with HIV who was CMV-seropositive. The chain links TRBV3-1 (or the pseudogene TRBV3-2) to TRBJ2-1; TRBD1 matches 9 bases. The material was CD4+ T cells sorted from PBMCs after approximately 19-hour stimulation, obtained from a patient who received antiretroviral therapy. CDR3 residues: CASSVVTGTGLSYNEQFF. The CDR3, as DNA: TGTGCCAGCAGCGTCGTTACCGGGACAGGGCTATCCTACAATGAGCAGTTCTTC.